These 9 T cell receptor beta chains originate from one sample sequenced in a study of T cells in Graves' hyperthyroidism and ophthalmopathy. RNA transcripts were the template for amplifying TCR beta CDR3 regions. TCR CDR3 underwent first-round RT-PCR with the HTBI primer set. Each CDR3 protein is one row after TCRdb ran MiXCR on the multiplex PCR reads. The sample includes hundreds of thousands of distinct CDR3 sequences, about 20% of them seen just once. Source material: blood. Receptors were obtained from a man aged 40-50 years with Graves' ophthalmopathy.

The genes are TRBV20-1 and TRBJ2-5, with 10 bases lining up with TRBD2. Germline V gene lookup returns CDR1 DFQATT and CDR2 SNEGSKA (reference sequence). Losses at the gene ends were 6 bases for V and 1 base for J; bases not matched to a gene: 8. The CDR3 is made up of 15 amino acids. CDR3 amino acids: CSADSSGGRQETQYF. CDR3 DNA: TGCAGTGCAGACTCTAGCGGGGGCCGCCAAGAGACCCAGTACTTC.

The chain employs TRBV20-1 and TRBJ2-7; no reliable D call. Germline CDR1 and CDR2: DFQATT and SNEGSKA (reference sequence). The CDR3 is 13 amino acids. Trimming removed 3 bases at V and 4 bases at J, with 13 bases between. In nucleotides, the CDR3 is TGCAGTGCTAGGAGAGCGTCTAGATACGAGCAGTACTTC. This encodes CSARRASRYEQYF.

The J gene is TRBJ2-1, the V gene TRBV20-1; possibly TRBD1 or TRBD2 for D (6 bases each). The CDR3 is 14 amino acids. The V end lost 6 bases, the J end lost 0 bases, and 12 bases lay between the germline ends. Germline assignment: CDR1 DFQATT and CDR2 SNEGSKA (reference sequence). The CDR3: CSAWGARSYNEQFF. The CDR3 DNA sequence: TGCAGTGCATGGGGGGCCCGCTCCTACAATGAGCAGTTCTTC.

This sequence joins TRBV6-2 or TRBV6-3 and TRBJ2-2; D may be TRBD1 or TRBD2 (5 bases each). V lost 6 bases, J lost 5 bases, and 13 bases lay in between. Germline V gene lookup returns CDR1 MNHEY and CDR2 SVGEGT. This CDR3 is 14 amino acids long. The CDR3 DNA reads as TGTGCCAGCAGGTCCGGGACGGATACCGGGGAGCTGTTTTTT. Its translation: CASRSGTDTGELFF.

The chain has TRBV29-1 and TRBJ1-3; 7 bases agree with TRBD1. The CDR3 has 14 residues. The germline V gene encodes CDR1 SQVTM and CDR2 ANQGSEA. Trimming at V came to 7 bases and at J to 3 bases, leaving 9 bases not matched to a gene. CDR3 residues: CSATEGASGNTIYF. The CDR3 DNA sequence: TGCAGCGCCACCGAGGGGGCGAGTGGAAACACCATATATTTT. The whole variable domain, remainder taken from reference TRBV29-1 and TRBJ1-3, is SAVISQKPSRDICQRGTSLTIQCQVDSQVTMMFWYRQQPGQSLTLIATANQGSEATYESGFVIDKFPISRPNLTFSTLTVSNMSPEDSSIYLCSATEGASGNTIYFGEGSWLTVV.

The J gene is TRBJ2-1, the V gene TRBV7-8; 11 bases align to TRBD1. After removal of 5 bases from V and 6 bases from J, the junction contained 6 bases not matched to a gene. Germline V CDR1 and CDR2: SGHVS, FQNEAQ. The CDR3 has 15 residues. CDR3 sequence: CASSRRTGGGNEQFF. CDR3 bases: TGTGCCAGCAGCCGACGGACAGGGGGCGGCAATGAGCAGTTCTTC.

The chain joins TRBV19 to TRBJ1-2; D gene uncertain. CDR3 length equals 14 residues. V lost 3 bases, J lost 6 bases, and 14 bases lay in between. Germline-derived CDR1 and CDR2 are LNHDA and SQIVND (reference sequence). Here the CDR3 reads CASSIKGTTNGYTF. CDR3 in DNA: TGTGCCAGTAGTATTAAGGGTACAACTAATGGCTACACCTTC.

The table lists this clonotype with a few counts. The gene calls are TRBV7-2 and TRBJ2-7, with TRBD2 matching 10 bases. Germline V CDR1 and CDR2: SGHTA, FQGNSA. J lost 0 bases, V lost 6 bases, and 5 bases had no gene match. The CDR3 length is 15 residues. This chain's CDR3 is CASSATSGDSYEQYF. The DNA of the CDR3 is TGTGCCAGCAGTGCCACTAGCGGGGACTCCTACGAGCAGTACTTC.

The chain has TRBV19 and TRBJ2-7; TRBD1 matches 9 bases. Germline lookup yields CDR1 LNHDA and CDR2 SQIVND (reference sequence). V trimming: 2 bases; J trimming: 3 bases; junction bases outside the gene matches: 5. CDR3 size: 15 residues. The CDR3 loop reads CASSITGGSFYEQYF. CDR3 nucleotide sequence: TGTGCCAGTAGTATAACAGGGGGCTCATTCTACGAGCAGTACTTC. Drawing the rest from reference TRBV19 and TRBJ2-7, the complete variable domain is DGGITQSPKYLFRKEGQNVTLSCEQNLNHDAMYWYRQDPGQGLRLIYYSQIVNDFQKGDIAEGYSVSREKKESFPLTVTSAQKNPTAFYLCASSITGGSFYEQYFGPGTRLTVT.